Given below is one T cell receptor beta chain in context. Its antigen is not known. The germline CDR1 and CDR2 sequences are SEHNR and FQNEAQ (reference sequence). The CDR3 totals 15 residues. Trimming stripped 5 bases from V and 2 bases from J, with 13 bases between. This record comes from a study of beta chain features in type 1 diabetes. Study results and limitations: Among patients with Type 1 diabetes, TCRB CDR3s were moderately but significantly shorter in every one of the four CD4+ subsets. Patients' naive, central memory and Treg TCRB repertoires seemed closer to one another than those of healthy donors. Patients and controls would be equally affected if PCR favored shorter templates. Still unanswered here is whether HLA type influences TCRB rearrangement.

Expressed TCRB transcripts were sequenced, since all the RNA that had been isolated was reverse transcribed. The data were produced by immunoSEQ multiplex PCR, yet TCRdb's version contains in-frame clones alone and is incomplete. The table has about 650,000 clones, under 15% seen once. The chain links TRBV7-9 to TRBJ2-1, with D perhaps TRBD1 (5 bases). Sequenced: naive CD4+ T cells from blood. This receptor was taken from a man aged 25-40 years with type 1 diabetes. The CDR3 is CASSLAAGPYNEQFF. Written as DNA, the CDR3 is TGTGCCAGCAGCCTTGCCGCAGGGCCCTACAATGAGCAGTTCTTC.